One sample yielded the 17 T cell receptor beta chains listed below, sequenced in a study of PD-1 blockade in classical Hodgkin lymphoma. This table comes from immunoSEQ multiplex PCR, and its TCRdb copy is limited to in-frame clones, with some not included. This sample yields 40,000 to 65,000 clones, of which over 75% are seen a single time; less than 20% belongs to the top ten. Each and every patient relapsed after autologous stem cell transplantation, and patients got differing brentuximab vedotin exposure. The specimen was peripheral blood mononuclear cells (PBMCs), collected at baseline. Receptors were obtained from a human donor with classical Hodgkin lymphoma.

The chain uses TRBV19 and TRBJ1-4, with TRBD1 matching over 7 bases. The CDR3 has 19 residues. Germline assignment: CDR1 LNHDA and CDR2 SQIVND (reference sequence). V lost 5 bases and J lost 2; bases outside the gene matches: 17. The CDR3 spells CASSPLGSRRGGTNEKLFF. In nucleotides, the CDR3 is TGTGCCAGTAGTCCCTTAGGGTCCCGACGAGGGGGCACTAATGAAAAACTGTTTTTT.

The chain is built from TRBV2 and TRBJ1-1, with D possibly matching TRBD1 (6 bases). Germline assignment: CDR1 SNHLY and CDR2 FYNNEI. V was pared by 5 bases and J by 1 base, with 11 bases between. There are 14 residues in the CDR3. The CDR3 reads CASSLQGGNTEAFF. The DNA for the CDR3 is TGTGCCAGCAGTTTACAGGGAGGGAACACTGAAGCTTTCTTT.

By share of the sample, this clone is medium-sized. The V gene is TRBV11-2, the J gene TRBJ2-7; TRBD1 matches 9 bases. The CDR3 has 15 amino acids. Trimming cost V 6 bases and J 1 base; bases outside gene matches: 7. CDR1 is SGHAT and CDR2 is FQNNGV in the germline V gene. The CDR3 sequence: CASSSTGGLSYEQYF. The CDR3 bases are TGTGCCAGCAGTTCAACAGGGGGCCTTTCCTACGAGCAGTACTTC. Looking up the rest from reference TRBV11-2 and TRBJ2-7 gives the full variable domain: EAGVAQSPRYKIIEKRQSVAFWCNPISGHATLYWYQQILGQGPKLLIQFQNNGVVDDSQLPKDRFSAERLKGVDSTLKIQPAKLEDSAVYLCASSSTGGLSYEQYFGPGTRLTVT.

This clone came up many times. The chain joins TRBV30 to TRBJ1-1; the match to TRBD1 covers 7 bases. The CDR3 spans 13 residues. Germline V gene lookup returns CDR1 GTSNPN and CDR2 SVGIG (reference sequence). Losses at the gene ends were 2 bases for V and 5 bases for J; bases not matched to a gene: 5. The CDR3 is CAWSRNRGTEAFF. Here the CDR3 DNA reads TGTGCCTGGAGTCGAAACAGGGGTACTGAAGCTTTCTTT.

The rearrangement links TRBV11-2 to TRBJ2-3, with 13 bases matching TRBD2. The CDR3 has 19 residues. The J segment lost 1 base and the V segment lost 3 bases, leaving 10 bases of the junction unmatched. The germline gives CDR1 SGHAT, CDR2 FQNNGV. CDR3 sequence: CASSFLLAGGPWGTDTQYF. CDR3 nucleotide sequence: TGTGCCAGCAGCTTTTTACTAGCGGGAGGGCCGTGGGGCACAGATACGCAGTATTTT.

V and J are TRBV4-3 and TRBJ2-7; TRBD1 agrees at 11 bases. In germline, CDR1 is LGHNA, CDR2 YSLEER. J gave up 1 base and V 0 bases, and 2 bases lay outside the gene matches. This CDR3 spans 16 amino acids. DNA for the CDR3: TGCGCCAGCAGCCAAGACGGGACAGGGGGGTCCTACGAGCAGTACTTC. It yields the protein CASSQDGTGGSYEQYF.

The genes are TRBV11-3 and TRBJ2-1; TRBD2 aligns across 10 bases. The J segment lost 8 bases and the V segment lost 5 bases, leaving 9 bases of the junction unmatched. Per the germline V gene, CDR1 is SGHNT and CDR2 is YENEEA. CDR3 length: 15 amino acids. CDR3 sequence (DNA): TGTGCCAGCAGCCCGGCTAGCGGGAGCAGGTATGAGCAGTTCTTC. This sequence encodes CASSPASGSRYEQFF.

The count of this clone is one. The chain has TRBV18 and TRBJ1-1; D may be TRBD1 (5 bases). CDR3 length equals 16 residues. Germline CDR1 and CDR2: KGHSH and LQKENI. Between the trimmed V and J ends, which lost 5 bases and 4 bases, there was a span of 20 bases. This CDR3 is CASSSTGPGTSTEAFF. The CDR3, as DNA: TGTGCCAGCTCATCTACAGGCCCGGGGACGAGCACTGAAGCTTTCTTT.

The chain has TRBV5-4 and TRBJ1-1; 8 bases match TRBD1. V gave up 4 bases and J gave up 1 base; unmatched junction bases: 3. Germline V gene sequence: CDR1 SGHNT, CDR2 YYREEE (reference sequence). This CDR3 spans 14 amino acids. The CDR3 nucleotides read TGTGCCAGCAGCCAACAGGGGGGGAACACTGAAGCTTTCTTT. Residues: CASSQQGGNTEAFF.

The CDR3 reads CASRPPLRGGNEQFF. CDR3 nucleotides: TGTGCCAGCAGGCCACCCCTCCGGGGAGGAAATGAGCAGTTCTTC. The J gene is TRBJ2-1, the V gene TRBV7-9; D is possibly TRBD2 (6 bases). Germline-derived CDR1 and CDR2 are SEHNR and FQNEAQ (reference sequence). Trimming pared 6 bases from V and 7 bases from J, leaving 19 bases between. This CDR3 region has 15 residues.

This clone has a count of ten or more. The CDR3 here is CASSFLGGSTEAFF. CDR3 nucleotide sequence: TGTGCCAGCAGCTTCCTAGGGGGCTCCACTGAAGCTTTCTTT. The rearrangement joins TRBV7-9 to TRBJ1-1; 7 positions match TRBD1. Germline lookup yields CDR1 SEHNR and CDR2 FQNEAQ (reference sequence). This CDR3 region has 14 residues. Germline trimming cut 3 bases from V and 4 bases from J; bases unmatched to any gene: 5.

The chain couples TRBV7-7 to TRBJ2-1; D possibly corresponds to TRBD2 (6 bases). Per the germline V gene, CDR1 is SSHAT and CDR2 is FNYEAQ (reference sequence). The CDR3 has 19 residues. Trimming removed 1 base at V and 0 bases at J, with 19 bases between. The CDR3 coding sequence is TGTGCCAGCAGCTTAGGGGCCTACTCCCGGGACTTCTCCTACAATGAGCAGTTCTTC. Translating it yields CASSLGAYSRDFSYNEQFF.

This clone appeared a single time. V is TRBV7-2 and J is TRBJ2-2, with unresolved D. The CDR3 consists of 13 residues. Per germline, CDR1 SGHTA and CDR2 FQGNSA. The V and J ends lost 5 bases and 4 bases respectively, with 8 bases between them. CDR3 sequence: CASSPQPTGELFF. DNA of the CDR3: TGTGCCAGCAGCCCCCAACCCACCGGGGAGCTGTTTTTT. Using reference TRBV7-2 and TRBJ2-2 for the parts outside the CDR3, the full variable domain is GAGVSQSPSNKVTEKGKDVELRCDPISGHTALYWYRQSLGQGLEFLIYFQGNSAPDKSGLPSDRFSAERTGGSVSTLTIQRTQQEDSAVYLCASSPQPTGELFFGEGSRLTVL.

DNA of the CDR3: TGTGCCATCAGTGGGACTAGTTTTGATACGCAGTATTTT. Protein sequence: CAISGTSFDTQYF. The rearrangement links TRBV10-3 to TRBJ2-3; TRBD2 aligns across 7 bases. J was trimmed by 6 bases and V by 4 bases; bases with no gene match: 4. Germline CDR1 reads ENHRY; CDR2 reads SYGVKD. This CDR3 has 13 amino acids.

The V and J genes are TRBV6-6 and TRBJ1-5; no reliable D call. The CDR3 extends over 10 amino acids. Deletions cut 3 bases from V and 6 bases from J, with 0 bases between. CDR1 and CDR2 from the germline V gene are MNHNY and SVGAGI (reference sequence). The CDR3 sequence: CASSYQPQHF. CDR3 in DNA: TGTGCCAGCAGTTATCAGCCCCAGCATTTT.

This chain connects TRBV5-8 to TRBJ2-7; D perhaps matches TRBD2 (6 bases). Deletions cut 2 bases from V and 0 bases from J, with 9 bases between. This CDR3 is 14 amino acids long. The V gene's germline CDR1 is SGHTS and CDR2 YDEGEE. For the CDR3, the DNA is TGTGCCAGCAGCTTTGACGGGAGCTCCTACGAGCAGTACGTC. This translates into CASSFDGSSYEQYV.

This clone was counted a few times. The chain is built from TRBV5-1 and TRBJ1-4; D is unclear. Germline CDR1 SGHRS, CDR2 YFSETQ. Trimming took 4 bases from V and 6 from J, leaving 22 bases between them. The CDR3 has 17 amino acids. CDR3 sequence (DNA): TGCGCCAGCAGCCCTGCCGGCCAGACCCACAACTATGAAAAACTGTTTTTT. This encodes CASSPAGQTHNYEKLFF.